This TCR beta chain was retrieved from a study of cytomegalovirus exposure and HLA in healthy donors. Notes on the study in general: Versus the roughly 640-donor mean, an Asian-associated ancestry cluster reportedly showed fewer N-insertions in a later analysis.

With regard to this clone: Its antigen is unidentified.

With 8 bases clipped from V and 4 bases from J, the junction kept 5 bases outside the gene matches. The CDR3 spans 14 residues. Germline CDR1 reads MNHNS; CDR2 reads SASEGT. The PCR contained 60 Vbeta and 13 Jbeta primers. Sequencing was performed with immunoSEQ multiplex PCR; in TCRdb, only in-frame clones are kept and a portion is missing. The sample consists of 130,000 to 150,000 clones, about 72% of them appearing once. This clonotype originated in a man between 40 and 49 years old in good health and CMV-seronegative. V is TRBV6-1 and J is TRBJ2-2, with 9 bases aligning to TRBD2. Sequenced: PBMCs. The CDR3, as DNA: TGTGCCAGCGAAGCGGGGGGCTTCACCGGGGAGCTGTTTTTT. Amino acid sequence: CASEAGGFTGELFF.